A single sample gave rise to the 20 T cell receptor beta chains below, sequenced in a study of blood T cell repertoires in COVID-19. The assay was immunoSEQ multiplex PCR, and TCRdb's table has in-frame clones only and misses some. The sample contains 250,000 to 400,000 clones, under 90% of which appear only once. The sequencing input was peripheral blood. These receptors were collected from a woman in her 30s with COVID-19, enrolled during active disease.

This clone has just one count. This chain links TRBV20-1 with TRBJ2-1; TRBD2 agrees at 8 bases. The CDR3 runs 16 residues. Germline values: CDR1 DFQATT, CDR2 SNEGSKA (reference sequence). The V gene end was trimmed by 3 bases and the J gene end by 2 bases; junction bases not matched to a gene: 9. The chain's CDR3 is CSASGLAPMAYNEQFF. CDR3 DNA: TGCAGTGCTAGTGGACTAGCCCCTATGGCCTACAATGAGCAGTTCTTC.

The CDR3 spells CASSIVAGQGFYEQYF. The CDR3 DNA follows: TGTGCCAGTAGTATAGTCGCGGGACAGGGGTTCTACGAGCAGTACTTC. The V call is TRBV19, the J call TRBJ2-7, with TRBD1 matching over 10 bases. The CDR3 runs to 16 residues. J was trimmed by 3 bases and V by 1 base; bases with no gene match: 6. CDR1 and CDR2 from the germline V gene are LNHDA and SQIVND (reference sequence). Variable domain in full (rest from reference TRBV19 and TRBJ2-7): DGGITQSPKYLFRKEGQNVTLSCEQNLNHDAMYWYRQDPGQGLRLIYYSQIVNDFQKGDIAEGYSVSREKKESFPLTVTSAQKNPTAFYLCASSIVAGQGFYEQYFGPGTRLTVT.

The chain uses TRBV27 and TRBJ2-5; 7 nucleotides match TRBD2. With 3 bases clipped from V and 3 bases from J, the junction kept 4 bases outside the gene matches. The CDR3 contains 14 residues. In germline, CDR1 is MNHEY, CDR2 SMNVEV (reference sequence). The CDR3 is CASSFLGGEETQYF. The CDR3 DNA reads TGTGCCAGCAGTTTTTTGGGGGGGGAAGAGACCCAGTACTTC.

The rearrangement joins TRBV3-1 (or the pseudogene TRBV3-2) to TRBJ2-1; TRBD2 matches at 15 bases. V dropped 4 bases and J dropped 0; count of bases not matched to a gene: 4. The CDR3 loop spans 18 amino acids. Germline lookup yields CDR1 LGHDT and CDR2 YNNKEL (reference sequence). The CDR3 DNA sequence: TGTGCCAGCAGCCTACGGACTAGCGGGAGGGGCTCCTACAATGAGCAGTTCTTC. This translates into CASSLRTSGRGSYNEQFF.

The chain combines TRBV3-1 (or the pseudogene TRBV3-2) with TRBJ2-5, with TRBD2 matching 9 bases. The V gene's germline CDR1 is LGHDT and CDR2 YNNKEL (reference sequence). V lost 6 bases and J lost 7; bases outside the gene matches: 9. The CDR3 runs 14 residues. Here the CDR3 reads CASSLSGRGRTQYF. As DNA, the CDR3 is TGTGCCAGCAGTCTTAGCGGGAGAGGGCGGACCCAGTACTTC.

The J gene is TRBJ2-7, the V gene TRBV19; TRBD2 aligns across 8 bases. Germline-derived CDR1 and CDR2 are LNHDA and SQIVND (reference sequence). V dropped 5 bases and J dropped 4; count of bases not matched to a gene: 10. There are 15 residues in the CDR3. CDR3: CASSDPGLVLYEQYF. In DNA, the CDR3 is TGTGCCAGTAGTGATCCGGGACTAGTTTTGTACGAGCAGTACTTC.

The rearrangement joins TRBV10-3 to TRBJ1-1; maybe TRBD1 (5 bases). V lost 8 bases and J 7 bases, leaving 11 bases between the germline ends. The CDR3 is 11 amino acids. CDR1 is ENHRY and CDR2 is SYGVKD in the germline V gene. Here the CDR3 reads CAIVQGGEAFF. The CDR3 coding sequence is TGTGCCATCGTCCAGGGCGGTGAAGCTTTCTTT.

The chain links TRBV10-1 to TRBJ1-2; D unclear. The CDR3 totals 13 residues. Trimming took off 0 bases at V and 3 bases at J, with 5 bases between the two ends. Germline V CDR1 and CDR2: WNHNN, SYGVQD (reference sequence). CDR3 coding DNA: TGCGCCAGCAGTGAGTCCGGTTACTATGGCTACACCTTC. As protein: CASSESGYYGYTF.

The V and J genes are TRBV6-5 and TRBJ1-2; D ambiguous. Germline CDR1 and CDR2: MNHEY and SVGAGI. There are 13 residues in the CDR3. The V and J ends lost 6 bases and 10 bases respectively, with 18 bases between them. CDR3 in amino acids: CASRIPAQPVYTF. DNA of the CDR3: TGTGCCAGCAGGATCCCCGCGCAACCCGTCTACACCTTC.

This sequence joins TRBV7-8 and TRBJ2-2; 8 bases align to TRBD1. Germline loops: CDR1 SGHVS, CDR2 FQNEAQ. The V segment lost 2 bases and the J segment 6 bases; nucleotides outside the gene matches: 8. This CDR3 region has 16 residues. CDR3 region: CASSLRWDRWAGELFF. The CDR3, as DNA: TGTGCCAGCAGCTTACGTTGGGACAGGTGGGCCGGGGAGCTGTTTTTT.

Of note for this clone: This specimen includes other DNA sequences encoding the same CDR3. The gene calls are TRBV7-2 and TRBJ1-2; TRBD1 agrees at 10 bases. This CDR3 is built from 14 residues. Per the germline V gene, CDR1 is SGHTA and CDR2 is FQGNSA. Trimming at V came to 4 bases and at J to 3 bases, leaving 2 bases not matched to a gene. The CDR3 reads CASSSGTGDYGYTF. In DNA form, the CDR3 reads TGTGCCAGCAGCTCCGGGACAGGGGACTATGGCTACACCTTC.

The V gene is TRBV6-4, the J gene TRBJ2-2; D gene uncertain. CDR1 and CDR2 from the germline V gene are MRHNA and SNTAGT. The CDR3 contains 15 residues. Between the trimmed V and J ends, which lost 5 bases and 1 base, there was a span of 11 bases. CDR3 coding DNA: TGTGCCAGCAGTCCCTCGGTACTGAACACCGGGGAGCTGTTTTTT. Translated: CASSPSVLNTGELFF.

V is TRBV5-6 and J is TRBJ2-5, with TRBD1 as a possible D gene (6 bases). The CDR3 consists of 17 residues. Germline V gene lookup returns CDR1 SGHDT and CDR2 YYEEEE. V dropped 1 base and J dropped 0 bases, with 16 bases sitting between them. In DNA, the CDR3 is TGTGCCAGCAGCTTGCTCTTAGAGGGGGTTTACCAAGAGACCCAGTACTTC. It translates to CASSLLLEGVYQETQYF. Together with reference TRBV5-6 and TRBJ2-5, the CDR3 gives the full variable domain: DAGVTQSPTHLIKTRGQQVTLRCSPKSGHDTVSWYQQALGQGPQFIFQYYEEEERQRGNFPDRFSGHQFPNYSSELNVNALLLGDSALYLCASSLLLEGVYQETQYFGPGTRLLVL.

The rearrangement joins TRBV7-2 to TRBJ1-1; 10 bases line up with TRBD1. V was pared by 3 bases and J by 4 bases, with 2 bases of the junction left unmatched. CDR1 and CDR2 from the germline V gene are SGHTA and FQGNSA. This CDR3 is built from 14 residues. The CDR3: CASSLDRGATEAFF. The CDR3 DNA is TGTGCCAGCAGCTTGGACAGGGGGGCCACTGAAGCTTTCTTT.

The chain carries TRBV6-5 and TRBJ1-2, with 7 nucleotides matching TRBD1. J gave up 6 bases and V 10 bases, and 8 bases lay outside the gene matches. The length of the CDR3 is 12 residues. Germline V gene sequence: CDR1 MNHEY, CDR2 SVGAGI. CDR3 nucleotide sequence: TGTGCCACCTCGACAGGGCAAAATGGCTACACCTTC. Translated: CATSTGQNGYTF.

The chain uses TRBV29-1 and TRBJ2-3; D may be TRBD2 (5 bases). V was trimmed by 6 bases and J by 0 bases, leaving 16 bases between them. The CDR3 sequence is 15 residues long. The germline CDR1 and CDR2 sequences are SQVTM and ANQGSEA. The CDR3 protein is CSVGKRSTSTDTQYF. The CDR3, as DNA: TGCAGCGTCGGGAAGCGGAGCACTAGCACAGATACGCAGTATTTT.

V usage is TRBV5-1 and J usage is TRBJ2-5, with D possibly being TRBD2 (7 bases). CDR1 and CDR2 from the germline V gene are SGHRS and YFSETQ. Trimming cost V 4 bases and J 0 bases, with 13 bases left between them. The length of the CDR3 is 15 residues. The CDR3: CASSPEGGYQETQYF. In DNA, the CDR3 is TGCGCCAGCAGCCCTGAGGGGGGGTACCAAGAGACCCAGTACTTC.

This clone has a handful of counts. In DNA, the CDR3 is TGTGCCAGCAGCTTAAATCTTCGGGGACAGGGGGCCCCAACTAATGAAAAACTGTTTTTT. It yields the protein CASSLNLRGQGAPTNEKLFF. This chain connects TRBV5-5 to TRBJ1-4; 12 nucleotides match TRBD1. The CDR3 runs 20 residues. V lost 2 bases, J lost 0 bases, and 11 bases stayed unmatched. Per the germline V gene, CDR1 is SGHKS and CDR2 is YYEKEE (reference sequence).

This clone has just a few counts. The V call is TRBV11-2, the J call TRBJ1-1, with D perhaps TRBD1 (5 bases). The germline V and J ends were trimmed by 3 bases and 12 bases, with 11 bases remaining between them. This CDR3 has 11 residues. CDR1 and CDR2 (germline): SGHAT, FQNNGV. The chain's CDR3 is CASSFREGTFF. In DNA form, the CDR3 reads TGTGCCAGCAGCTTCAGGGAAGGAACTTTCTTT.

This chain joins TRBV28 and TRBJ1-5, with D unclear. The germline V gene has CDR1 MDHEN and CDR2 SYDVKM. V was trimmed by 7 bases and J by 7 bases, leaving 14 bases between them. The CDR3 is made up of 13 amino acids. CDR3 protein: CASTFFSEQPQHF. The CDR3, as DNA: TGTGCCAGCACCTTTTTCTCGGAGCAGCCCCAGCATTTT.